This note documents a single T cell receptor beta chain sequence. Its target is not known. This entry belongs to a study of human T cells and chemical hapten exposure. Whole-study findings and limits: Significantly more large CDR3 similarity clusters arose among expanded TCRs than among controls. No change in TCRs above 1 in 1000 frequency was produced by DPC sensitization.

Time point in this sample: patch test 2, 6 weeks after DPC sensitization. Treatment specified: therapeutic diphenylcyclopropenone sensitization with weekly scalp DPC. Every patch test was put on after a blood sample was taken. Within the library, unique molecular identifiers were attached to each individual cDNA molecule. Using its own MiXCR run on the RACE reads, TCRdb lists one record per CDR3 protein. The repertoire holds some 350,000 distinct CDR3 sequences, around 6% seen once, with around 6.1% in the top ten. Germline V lookup: CDR1 SGDLS, CDR2 YYNGEE. The CDR3 has 14 amino acids. V trimming: 4 bases; J trimming: 4 bases; junction bases outside the gene matches: 6.

The chain recombines TRBV9 with TRBJ1-2; TRBD1 matches 8 bases. The receptor comes from a woman aged 18-35 years with alopecia areata. Some clones in this sample may be carry-over from other donors' samples. Here the sequenced sample was whole blood, taken in connection with sensitization to the hapten diphenylcyclopropenone (DPC). The CDR3 reads CASSPQGASYGYTF. CDR3 nucleotides: TGTGCCAGCAGCCCTCAGGGGGCGTCCTATGGCTACACCTTC.